A selection of T cell receptor beta chains follows, all from one sample in a study of siplizumab effects on memory and regulatory T cells. The data were produced by immunoSEQ multiplex PCR, yet TCRdb's version contains in-frame clones alone and is incomplete. The sample carries fewer than 65,000 clones, roughly 93% recorded once. Sequenced material: CD8+ T cells sorted from blood. All receptors come from a human donor in good health. Each CDR3 is given with its conserved first and last residue. A D gene is named only where the DNA matches it firmly. Clone size is stated in some rows and not others, as once, few, many or a class when expanded.

-	-	TRBV11-2	TRBJ2-7	TGTGCCAGCAGGTACTACGAGCAGTACTTC	CASRYYEQYF
-	-	TRBV4-2	TRBJ2-2	TGTGCCAGCAGCCGGACCGACCTTAATTCAAACACCGGGGAGCTGTTTTTT	CASSRTDLNSNTGELFF
-	-	TRBV9	TRBJ2-2	TGTGCCAGCAGCGTAGGTGGCACCGGGGAGCTGTTTTTT	CASSVGGTGELFF
few	TRBD2	TRBV28	TRBJ2-3	TGTGCCAGCAGTTTAACGACCTCGGGCGGGGGATATACGCAGTATTTT	CASSLTTSGGGYTQYF
-	-	TRBV6-1	TRBJ1-2	TGTGCCAGCGAGAGGAGCTTTAACTATGGCTACACCTTC	CASERSFNYGYTF
once	TRBD2	TRBV27	TRBJ2-1	TGTGCCAGCAGTTTACCAAGGGCTAGCGGGTACAATGAGCAGTTCTTC	CASSLPRASGYNEQFF
-	-	TRBV9	TRBJ2-2	TGTGCCAGCAGCGTAAGATCCACCGGGGAGCTGTTTTTT	CASSVRSTGELFF
-	-	TRBV7-3	TRBJ1-2	TGTGCCAGCAGCTTAGAAAGACAGCAGAGGCCCCATGGCTACACCTTC	CASSLERQQRPHGYTF
once	-	TRBV21-1	TRBJ1-4	TGTGCCAGCAGCAGTGACAGGGGGCGAAGTGAAAAACTGTTTTTT	CASSSDRGRSEKLFF
-	-	TRBV15	TRBJ2-7	TGTGCCACCAGCAGAGATAGGTCGTGGCGCGAGCAGTACTTC	CATSRDRSWREQYF
few	-	TRBV14	TRBJ2-7	TGTGCCAGCAGCCAAGTGGCGGCCGCGGAGGGTTCCTACGAGCAGTACTTC	CASSQVAAAEGSYEQYF
-	-	TRBV28	TRBJ1-5	TGTGCCAGCAGTCCGACCGGGGAGGGATGGGAGGATAGCAATCAGCCCCAGCATTTT	CASSPTGEGWEDSNQPQHF
once	-	TRBV16	TRBJ2-7	TGTGCCAGCAGCCATACCCAGTACGAGCAGTACTTC	CASSHTQYEQYF
-	-	TRBV7-9	TRBJ2-3	TGTGCCAGCAGCTTAGTACTTAGCGCCACAGATACGCAGTATTTT	CASSLVLSATDTQYF
-	-	TRBV13	TRBJ1-4	TGTGCCAGCAGTCACAGAACGGGGCCTAATGAAAAACTGTTTTTT	CASSHRTGPNEKLFF
few	-	TRBV19	TRBJ2-3	TGTGCCAGTAGCCGCTCTGAGGGCACAGATACGCAGTATTTT	CASSRSEGTDTQYF
-	-	TRBV21-1	TRBJ2-5	TGTGCCAGCAGGGGGACAGAACAAGAGACCCAGTACTTC	CASRGTEQETQYF